Included here is one T cell receptor (beta chain) sequence, with context. The data belong to a study of CD8 T cells in Susac syndrome. Reverse transcription of roughly 0.5 to 1 ug RNA used random hexamers. TCRdb called the immunoSEQ multiplex PCR reads again in MiXCR, with one record for every CDR3 protein. The data show 100,000 to 110,000 distinct CDR3 sequences, about 95% seen once. Germline V gene sequence: CDR1 SGHDN, CDR2 FVKESK. The CDR3 runs to 15 residues. Trimming cost V 1 base and J 2 bases, with 11 bases left between them. The sequenced sample consisted of CD8+ T cells from PBMCs. V is TRBV14 and J is TRBJ2-5; D perhaps matches TRBD2 (5 bases). This clonotype was obtained from a human donor with Susac syndrome. Written as DNA, the CDR3 is TGTGCCAGCAGCCAAGGTTTAGCGAATCAAGAGACCCAGTACTTC. Translated, it gives CASSQGLANQETQYF. The full variable domain, rest sourced from reference TRBV14 and TRBJ2-5, is EAGVTQFPSHSVIEKGQTVTLRCDPISGHDNLYWYRRVMGKEIKFLLHFVKESKQDESGMPNNRFLAERTGGTYSTLKVQPAELEDSGVYFCASSQGLANQETQYFGPGTRLLVL.